These 17 T cell receptor beta chains share one sample of origin, sequenced in a study of PD-L1 blockade in urothelial cancer. The time point: peripheral blood 6 weeks after treatment start. TCRdb's copy holds only in-frame clones and misses some; the assay was immunoSEQ multiplex PCR. The sample carries roughly 51,000 clones, approximately 85% recorded once. Sequences were derived from PBMCs, sampled around atezolizumab (anti-PD-L1) treatment. The receptor set was obtained from a man aged 45-60 years with urothelial cancer.

The chain has TRBV9 and TRBJ1-1; a possible D gene is TRBD1 (5 bases). This CDR3 region has 16 residues. Germline V lookup: CDR1 SGDLS, CDR2 YYNGEE. The germline V and J ends were trimmed by 0 bases and 1 base, with 13 bases remaining between them. In DNA form, the CDR3 reads TGTGCCAGCAGCGTAGCTCTACAGGAGCCGAACACTGAAGCTTTCTTT. Residues: CASSVALQEPNTEAFF.

The sample holds a few counts of this clone. The chain uses TRBV6-1 and TRBJ1-2, with a possible D match to TRBD1 (5 bases). The CDR3 consists of 14 residues. Trimming took 2 bases from V and 2 from J, leaving 9 bases between them. Germline assignment: CDR1 MNHNS and CDR2 SASEGT. The CDR3 DNA reads TGTGCCAGCAGTGAAATTCGGGGGAACTATGGCTACACCTTC. This translates into CASSEIRGNYGYTF.

The chain links TRBV4-3 to TRBJ2-3; 9 positions match TRBD1. With V trimmed by 0 bases and J by 4 bases, 2 bases remained unmatched. The germline CDR1 and CDR2 sequences are LGHNA and YSLEER. The CDR3 runs 15 residues. Here the CDR3 reads CASSQDRTGADTQYF. In DNA, the CDR3 is TGCGCCAGCAGCCAAGATAGGACAGGGGCAGATACGCAGTATTTT.

V and J are TRBV10-3 and TRBJ1-1; a possible D gene is TRBD1 (6 bases). The V and J ends lost 5 bases and 5 bases respectively, with 15 bases between them. The CDR3 length is 14 residues. CDR1 and CDR2 (germline): ENHRY, SYGVKD. CDR3 region: CAISTGPVGTEAFF. DNA of the CDR3: TGTGCCATCAGTACAGGGCCTGTGGGAACTGAAGCTTTCTTT.

The chain combines TRBV28 with TRBJ2-5, with D unclear. Germline CDR1 reads MDHEN; CDR2 reads SYDVKM. Trimming took off 5 bases at V and 5 bases at J, with 9 bases between the two ends. The length of the CDR3 is 12 residues. Here the CDR3 DNA reads TGTGCCAGCAGTGTAGCATGCGAGACCCAGTACTTC. Amino acid sequence: CASSVACETQYF.

The rearrangement links TRBV6-5 to TRBJ1-1; 8 nucleotides agree with TRBD1. CDR1 MNHEY and CDR2 SVGAGI come from the germline V gene. This CDR3 region has 13 residues. V was pared by 6 bases and J by 1 base, with 1 base of the junction left unmatched. CDR3 residues: CASSDRGNTEAFF. CDR3 nucleotides: TGTGCCAGCAGCGACAGGGGGAACACTGAAGCTTTCTTT.

This clone has just one count. The rearrangement joins TRBV6-5 to TRBJ1-1; D remains ambiguous. CDR3 length equals 13 residues. Trimming removed 6 bases from V and 0 bases from J, with 8 bases in between. Per germline, CDR1 MNHEY and CDR2 SVGAGI. CDR3 coding DNA: TGTGCCAGCAGAATACAGATGAACACTGAAGCTTTCTTT. It specifies CASRIQMNTEAFF.

This chain joins TRBV10-2 and TRBJ2-2; D remains ambiguous. Germline V gene data show CDR1 as WSHSY and CDR2 as SAAADI. The CDR3 loop spans 12 amino acids. Trimming left V 6 bases short and J 2 bases short, with 4 bases between. In DNA form, the CDR3 reads TGCGCCAGCAGCAAAAACACCGGGGAGCTGTTTTTT. This gives the protein CASSKNTGELFF.

The rearrangement joins TRBV2 to TRBJ2-7; 7 nucleotides align to TRBD2. Germline V gene sequence: CDR1 SNHLY, CDR2 FYNNEI. The V gene end was trimmed by 6 bases and the J gene end by 2 bases; junction bases not matched to a gene: 4. CDR3 length equals 13 residues. The CDR3 DNA reads as TGTGCCAGCAGCCTAGCGGAAACCTACGAGCAGTACTTC. The encoded protein is CASSLAETYEQYF.

The chain combines TRBV10-3 with TRBJ2-3, with D tentatively TRBD2 (5 bases). V was cut by 4 bases and J by 6 bases, with 17 bases left in between. Germline CDR1 and CDR2: ENHRY and SYGVKD. The CDR3 has 15 amino acids. The CDR3 loop is CAISGGGSPGDTQYF. The CDR3 DNA sequence: TGTGCCATCAGTGGAGGCGGGTCGCCCGGGGATACGCAGTATTTT.

The chain couples TRBV30 to TRBJ2-7; maybe TRBD1 (5 bases). Germline lookup yields CDR1 GTSNPN and CDR2 SVGIG (reference sequence). The V end lost 3 bases, the J end lost 3 bases, and 9 bases lay between the germline ends. The CDR3 totals 12 residues. The CDR3 DNA reads TGTGCCTGGAGGGGCAGGGACTACGAGCAGTACTTC. It codes for CAWRGRDYEQYF.

The CDR3 loop is CASSEAGGQDIQYF. In nucleotides, the CDR3 is TGTGCCAGCAGTGAGGCGGGGGGGCAGGACATTCAGTACTTC. The gene calls are TRBV6-1 and TRBJ2-4, with 9 bases fitting TRBD2. From germline, CDR1 is MNHNS and CDR2 SASEGT. This CDR3 contains 14 residues. V trimming: 3 bases; J trimming: 8 bases; junction bases outside the gene matches: 5.

About this clone itself: Other nucleotide sequences in the sample specify the same CDR3. The rearrangement uses TRBV9 and TRBJ2-5; 9 bases fit TRBD2. The trim removed 0 bases at V and 4 bases at J, leaving 1 base unmatched. CDR1 and CDR2 (germline): SGDLS, YYNGEE. CDR3 length equals 14 residues. The CDR3, as DNA: TGTGCCAGCAGCGTAGCAGCGGGAGGAGAGACCCAGTACTTC. Its protein is CASSVAAGGETQYF.

The rearrangement joins TRBV9 to TRBJ2-7, with D uncertain. CDR3 size: 14 residues. Germline assignment: CDR1 SGDLS and CDR2 YYNGEE. V lost 0 bases, J lost 0 bases, and 7 bases lay in between. The CDR3 nucleotides read TGTGCCAGCAGCGTAGGGCGGAACTCCTACGAGCAGTACTTC. Encoded protein: CASSVGRNSYEQYF.

The count of this clone is one. The chain links TRBV6-1 to TRBJ1-5; TRBD1 aligns across 7 bases. From germline, CDR1 is MNHNS and CDR2 SASEGT. V was pared by 5 bases and J by 3 bases, with 7 bases of the junction left unmatched. CDR3 size: 15 residues. Here the CDR3 DNA reads TGTGCCAGCAGTTTAACAGGGGAAACCAATCAGCCCCAGCATTTT. It encodes CASSLTGETNQPQHF.

CDR3 in amino acids: CASRSSVIPSHEQFF. As DNA, the CDR3 is TGTGCCAGCAGATCCAGTGTAATTCCCTCCCATGAGCAGTTCTTC. This rearrangement joins TRBV25-1 to TRBJ2-1; no firm D call. V lost 6 bases and J 8 bases, leaving 20 bases between the germline ends. Looked up from germline, CDR1 is MGHDK and CDR2 is SYGVNS. The CDR3 has 15 amino acids.

The chain couples TRBV6-1 to TRBJ2-2, with 8 bases that match TRBD2. The CDR3 consists of 18 residues. The germline V gene encodes CDR1 MNHNS and CDR2 SASEGT. J lost 3 bases, V lost 1 base, and 10 bases had no gene match. CDR3 amino acids: CASSEGVGGGWDTGELFF. The CDR3 nucleotides are TGTGCCAGCAGTGAAGGCGTTGGCGGGGGGTGGGACACCGGGGAGCTGTTTTTT.